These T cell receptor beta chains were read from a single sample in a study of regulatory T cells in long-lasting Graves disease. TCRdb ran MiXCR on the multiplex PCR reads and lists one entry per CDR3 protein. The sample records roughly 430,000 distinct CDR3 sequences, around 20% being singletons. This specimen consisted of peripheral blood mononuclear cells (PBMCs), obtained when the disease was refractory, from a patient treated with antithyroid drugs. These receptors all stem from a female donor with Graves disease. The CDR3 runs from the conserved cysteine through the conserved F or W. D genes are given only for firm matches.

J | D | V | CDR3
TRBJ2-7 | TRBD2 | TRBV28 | CASSFLAGAESEQYF
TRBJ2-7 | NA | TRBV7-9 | CASSLVGQGEQYF
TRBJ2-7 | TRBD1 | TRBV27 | CASSFRDRDYEQYF
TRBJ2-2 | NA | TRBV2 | CASSKGSQGGTGELFF
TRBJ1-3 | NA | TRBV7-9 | CASSFSQFSGNTIYF
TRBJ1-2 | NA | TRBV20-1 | CSAPPGAGVTGYTF
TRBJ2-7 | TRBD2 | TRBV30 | CAWSLAGDEQYF
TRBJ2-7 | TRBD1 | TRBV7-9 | CASSSDRGTYEQYF
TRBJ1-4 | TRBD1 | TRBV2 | CASTGKRTGVGEKLFF
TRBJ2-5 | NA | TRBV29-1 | CSVVGTQETQYF
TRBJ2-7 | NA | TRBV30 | CAWSHRVYEQCF
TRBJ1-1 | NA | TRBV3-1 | CASSLLTGNTEAFF
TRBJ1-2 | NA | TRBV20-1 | CSARDGDGNYGYTF
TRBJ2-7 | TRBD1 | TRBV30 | CAWSRTGGKSSYEQYF
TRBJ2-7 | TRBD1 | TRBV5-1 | CASSSVTGRSEQYF
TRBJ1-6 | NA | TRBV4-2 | CASSQVGGVLHF
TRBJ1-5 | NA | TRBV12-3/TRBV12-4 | CASSLSYGLEPQHF
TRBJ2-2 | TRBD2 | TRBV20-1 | CSASRLAGTGELFF
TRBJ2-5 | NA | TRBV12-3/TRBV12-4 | CASSLGLKETQYF
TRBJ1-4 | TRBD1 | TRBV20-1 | CSATRTGDATNEKLFF
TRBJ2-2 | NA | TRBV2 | CASRPRAVGTGELFF
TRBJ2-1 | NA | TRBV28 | CASGDNEQFF
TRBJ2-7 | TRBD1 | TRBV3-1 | CASSPRRTGSYEQYF
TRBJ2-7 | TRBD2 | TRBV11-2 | CASSLEGTSYYEQYF
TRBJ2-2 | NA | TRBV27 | CASRPGGNTGELFF
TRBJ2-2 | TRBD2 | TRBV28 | CASSTLAGVGNGELFF
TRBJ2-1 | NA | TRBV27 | CASSPKGQGRYTEQFF
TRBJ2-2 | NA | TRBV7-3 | CASSSWAPNTGELFF
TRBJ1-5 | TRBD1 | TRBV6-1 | CASLVNRGGFQPQHF
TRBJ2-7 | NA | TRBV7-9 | CASSLEGGGEQYF
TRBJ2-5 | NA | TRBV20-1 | CSAPTGDRETQYF
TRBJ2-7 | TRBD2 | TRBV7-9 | CASSSLAGQNEQYF
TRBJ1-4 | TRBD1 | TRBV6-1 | CASKERGHDSATNEKLFF
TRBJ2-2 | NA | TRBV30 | CACRGRQATGELFF
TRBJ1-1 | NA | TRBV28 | CASTSPQTLRTEAFF
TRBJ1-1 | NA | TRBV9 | CASTPTGMNTEAFF
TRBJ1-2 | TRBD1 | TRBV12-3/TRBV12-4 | CASTLQGRNYGYTF
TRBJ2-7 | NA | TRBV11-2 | CASSLGLNFNSYEQYF
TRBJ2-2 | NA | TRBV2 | CASKGMGTGELFF
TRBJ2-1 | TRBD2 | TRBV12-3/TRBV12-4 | CASSLGTSREQFF
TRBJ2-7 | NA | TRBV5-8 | CASSAQDEDEQYF
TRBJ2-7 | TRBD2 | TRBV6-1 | CASRTSAAYEQYF
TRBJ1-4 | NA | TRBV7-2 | CASSSQGEREKLFF
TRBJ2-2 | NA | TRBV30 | CAWSVGGGELFF
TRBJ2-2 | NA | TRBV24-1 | CATSDYPGGELFF
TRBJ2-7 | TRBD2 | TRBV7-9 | CASSLGGLAGREQYF
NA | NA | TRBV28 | CASIGGLTLVNEQFF
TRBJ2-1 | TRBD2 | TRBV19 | CASNPGLAGLGIGYEQFF
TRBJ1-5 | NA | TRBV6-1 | CASSQHAWRGNQPQHF
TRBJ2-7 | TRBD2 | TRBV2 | CASRGGTGSGSFYEQYF
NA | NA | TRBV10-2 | CASSQGFRINEQFF
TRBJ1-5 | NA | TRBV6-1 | CASGTVSNQPQHF
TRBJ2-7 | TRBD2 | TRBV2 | CASHPGLAAYEQYF
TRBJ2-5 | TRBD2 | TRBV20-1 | CSARDLGLAGRYQETQYF
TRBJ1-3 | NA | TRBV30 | CAWRTARSGNTIYF
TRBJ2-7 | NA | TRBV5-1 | CASSPDRVEQYF
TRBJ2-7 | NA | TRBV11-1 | CASSPSLIYEQYF
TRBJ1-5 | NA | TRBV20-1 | CSARVKGSNQPQHF
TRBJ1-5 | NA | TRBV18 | CASSPMRDQPQHF
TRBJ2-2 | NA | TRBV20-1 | CSARGVRNTGELFF